This T cell receptor (beta chain) was recorded in a study of blood T cell repertoires in COVID-19. The overall study: Specimens from acute and convalescent COVID-19 originated in the United States, Italy and Spain. T cells, B-cell-depleted T cells, or PBMCs supplied cDNA or gDNA.

CDR1 is SGDLS, CDR2 YYNGEE, per germline. V lost 7 bases and J lost 0, with 17 bases in between. The CDR3 has 16 residues. Authors' analysis steps: Reference gene primer amplification yielded estimated nucleated cell counts. Measured with immunoSEQ multiplex PCR; TCRdb has only the in-frame clones, and not every one. That table furnishes V, J and clone size, whereas the DNA furnished D and trimming. Here the sample spans some 50,000 clones, around 80% being singletons. This receptor was taken from an older man in a cohort sampled during active COVID-19. The sample taken for sequencing was peripheral blood. J is TRBJ2-1 and V is TRBV9, with D possibly matching TRBD1 (6 bases). Here the CDR3 reads CASGTYTGNSYNEQFF. The CDR3 bases are TGTGCCAGCGGCACTTATACAGGGAACTCCTACAATGAGCAGTTCTTC. The full variable domain, completed using reference TRBV9 and TRBJ2-1, is DSGVTQTPKHLITATGQRVTLRCSPRSGDLSVYWYQQSLDQGLQFLIQYYNGEERAKGNILERFSAQQFPDLHSELNLSSLELGDSALYFCASGTYTGNSYNEQFFGPGTRLTVL.